Below, 17 T cell receptor beta chains from the same sample are listed, as sequenced in a study of T cell repertoires in ileal Crohn's disease. Here immunoSEQ multiplex PCR was the method, and the copy in TCRdb shows in-frame clones only, minus some. The sample yields roughly 7,000 clones, around four fifths seen once. The sequencing sample was made of ileal tissue. The receptor set was obtained from an adult with Crohn's disease.

V gene TRBV2 combines with J gene TRBJ2-7; a weak D match, TRBD2 (6 bases). Germline V gene data show CDR1 as SNHLY and CDR2 as FYNNEI. This CDR3 is 15 amino acids long. V lost 3 bases and J lost 2, with 14 bases in between. CDR3 sequence reads: CASSEGRGYTYEQYF. Written as DNA, the CDR3 is TGTGCCAGCAGTGAGGGGCGGGGCTATACCTACGAGCAGTACTTC.

This rearrangement joins TRBV7-3 to TRBJ2-2, with TRBD1 matching over 8 bases. This CDR3 contains 13 residues. CDR1 SGHTA and CDR2 FQGTGA come from the germline V gene. V shed 6 bases, J shed 5 bases, and the junction held 2 bases outside the gene matches. This CDR3 reads CASSRTGTGELFF. The CDR3 DNA is TGTGCCAGCAGTCGGACAGGGACCGGGGAGCTGTTTTTT.

The rearrangement links TRBV18 to TRBJ1-4, with D perhaps matching TRBD1 (5 bases). The CDR3 runs to 14 residues. V lost 6 bases and J 6 bases, leaving 14 bases between the germline ends. The germline gives CDR1 KGHSH, CDR2 LQKENI. Here the CDR3 DNA reads TGTGCCAGCTCGGAGGGGCTACGGCATGAAAAACTGTTTTTT. The encoded protein is CASSEGLRHEKLFF.

This rearrangement joins TRBV27 to TRBJ2-7; D gene uncertain. The V gene lost 3 bases and the J gene lost 6 bases, with 15 bases spanning the gap. The germline V gene has CDR1 MNHEY and CDR2 SMNVEV (reference sequence). The CDR3 spans 14 residues. CDR3 region: CASSFREERSEQYF. As DNA, the CDR3 is TGTGCCAGCAGTTTTAGAGAAGAACGGTCCGAGCAGTACTTC.

This clone appeared a few times. The rearrangement links TRBV7-3 to TRBJ2-1, with no clear D. Per the germline V gene, CDR1 is SGHTA and CDR2 is FQGTGA. This CDR3 region has 12 residues. With 3 bases removed from V and 7 bases from J, the gap between germline ends came to 7 bases. CDR3 coding DNA: TGTGCCAGCAGCTTCCCAGGTAATGAGCAGTTCTTC. Translating it yields CASSFPGNEQFF.

The CDR3 region is CATSRTSGAHGELFF. As DNA, the CDR3 is TGTGCCACGAGCAGGACTAGCGGGGCGCACGGGGAGCTGTTTTTT. V and J are TRBV19 and TRBJ2-2; 12 bases line up with TRBD2. CDR1 is LNHDA and CDR2 is SQIVND in the germline V gene (reference sequence). The CDR3 runs to 15 residues. The V gene end was trimmed by 10 bases and the J gene end by 7 bases; junction bases not matched to a gene: 10.

The chain combines TRBV6-1 with TRBJ2-3; 7 nucleotides align to TRBD2. Germline assignment: CDR1 MNHNS and CDR2 SASEGT. Trimming cost V 1 base and J 3 bases; bases outside gene matches: 7. The CDR3 is made up of 16 amino acids. CDR3 loop: CASSEVGGSYTDTQYF. The CDR3 region has the DNA TGTGCCAGCAGTGAAGTGGGCGGGAGTTATACAGATACGCAGTATTTT.

The V call is TRBV2, the J call TRBJ2-5; TRBD1 might be the D (5 bases). Looked up from germline, CDR1 is SNHLY and CDR2 is FYNNEI. The V and J ends lost 3 bases and 1 base respectively, with 9 bases between them. This CDR3 comprises 14 residues. CDR3 sequence reads: CASSEGRVQETQYF. In DNA form, the CDR3 reads TGTGCCAGCAGTGAGGGCAGGGTCCAAGAGACCCAGTACTTC.

The V and J genes are TRBV7-2 and TRBJ2-2; TRBD1 might be the D (6 bases). The CDR3 consists of 14 residues. Trimming cost V 3 bases and J 5 bases, with 10 bases left between them. Germline loops: CDR1 SGHTA, CDR2 FQGNSA. As DNA, the CDR3 is TGTGCCAGCAGCTTTGGGGGCACAACCGGGGAGCTGTTTTTT. It is translated as CASSFGGTTGELFF.

This clone appeared a single time. V gene TRBV6-1 combines with J gene TRBJ2-3; TRBD2 matches at 8 bases. Germline V gene lookup returns CDR1 MNHNS and CDR2 SASEGT. With V trimmed by 4 bases and J by 2 bases, 5 bases remained unmatched. The length of the CDR3 is 15 residues. This CDR3 is CASSGAGALTDTQYF. For the CDR3, the DNA is TGTGCCAGCAGTGGAGCGGGGGCCCTCACAGATACGCAGTATTTT.

Only a few counts were recorded for this clone. The chain has TRBV2 and TRBJ2-5; 11 nucleotides agree with TRBD2. CDR1 and CDR2 (germline): SNHLY, FYNNEI. The ends lost 6 bases at V and 3 bases at J; junction bases unmatched: 3. The length of the CDR3 is 14 residues. CDR3 amino acids: CASRATSGKETQYF. The CDR3 DNA sequence: TGTGCCAGCAGAGCGACTAGCGGGAAAGAGACCCAGTACTTC. Full variable domain (remainder filled in from reference TRBV2 and TRBJ2-5): EPEVTQTPSHQVTQMGQEVILRCVPISNHLYFYWYRQILGQKVEFLVSFYNNEISEKSEIFDDQFSVERPDGSNFTLKIRSTKLEDSAMYFCASRATSGKETQYFGPGTRLLVL.

This clone appeared a few times. The V and J genes are TRBV18 and TRBJ2-5; D may be TRBD2 (5 bases). There are 15 residues in the CDR3. V was cut by 6 bases and J by 0 bases, with 14 bases left in between. CDR1 and CDR2 (germline): KGHSH, LQKENI. CDR3 DNA: TGTGCCAGCTCCCCCCGGGGAGCCGACCAAGAGACCCAGTACTTC. Protein: CASSPRGADQETQYF. Drawing the rest from reference TRBV18 and TRBJ2-5, the complete variable domain is NAGVMQNPRHLVRRRGQEARLRCSPMKGHSHVYWYRQLPEEGLKFMVYLQKENIIDESGMPKERFSAEFPKEGPSILRIQQVVRGDSAAYFCASSPRGADQETQYFGPGTRLLVL.

The V call is TRBV19, the J call TRBJ2-3; D is possibly TRBD1 (5 bases). The V gene's germline CDR1 is LNHDA and CDR2 SQIVND (reference sequence). The CDR3 totals 16 residues. The V and J ends lost 6 bases and 0 bases respectively, with 16 bases between them. CDR3 loop: CASRQVGAASTDTQYF. The CDR3 region has the DNA TGTGCCAGTAGACAAGTTGGGGCGGCTAGCACAGATACGCAGTATTTT. Filled out from reference TRBV19 and TRBJ2-3, the complete variable domain reads DGGITQSPKYLFRKEGQNVTLSCEQNLNHDAMYWYRQDPGQGLRLIYYSQIVNDFQKGDIAEGYSVSREKKESFPLTVTSAQKNPTAFYLCASRQVGAASTDTQYFGPGTRLTVL.

In its sample, this clone was seen a few times. The genes are TRBV5-1 and TRBJ1-1, with D unresolved. V dropped 4 bases and J dropped 5 bases, with 15 bases sitting between them. From germline, CDR1 is SGHRS and CDR2 YFSETQ. This CDR3 contains 14 residues. CDR3 loop: CASSVSGRVTEAFF. The DNA for the CDR3 is TGCGCCAGCAGCGTCTCCGGGAGGGTGACTGAAGCTTTCTTT.

This clone was observed a handful of times. This chain uses TRBV4-1 with TRBJ1-2, with 7 bases that match TRBD1. After removal of 0 bases from V and 4 bases from J, the junction contained 5 bases not matched to a gene. This CDR3 is built from 15 residues. From germline, CDR1 is MGHRA and CDR2 YSYEKL. The CDR3: CASSQESTGIYGYTF. The CDR3 coding sequence is TGCGCCAGCAGCCAAGAGTCGACAGGGATCTATGGCTACACCTTC.

This chain uses TRBV29-1 with TRBJ2-3; 9 positions match TRBD2. The CDR3 sequence is 15 residues long. The germline V gene encodes CDR1 SQVTM and CDR2 ANQGSEA. Trimming cost V 3 bases and J 1 base; bases outside gene matches: 5. This CDR3 is CSVEVSGGRTDTQYF. The CDR3, as DNA: TGCAGCGTTGAGGTTAGCGGGGGCCGCACAGATACGCAGTATTTT.

V and J are TRBV2 and TRBJ2-3; 8 bases are shared with TRBD2. The CDR3 consists of 12 residues. The V and J ends lost 8 bases and 4 bases, in that order; junction bases with no gene match: 2. CDR1 SNHLY and CDR2 FYNNEI come from the germline V gene. The CDR3 sequence: CASGLAPDTQYF. CDR3 sequence (DNA): TGTGCCAGCGGACTAGCTCCAGATACGCAGTATTTT.